This TCR beta chain was sequenced for a study of blood T cell repertoires in COVID-19. The germline V gene has CDR1 SEHNR and CDR2 FQNEAQ (reference sequence). The CDR3 contains 15 residues. With 5 bases clipped from V and 4 bases from J, the junction kept 7 bases outside the gene matches. In the source study's methods: Researchers report that nucleated cell counts were estimated from reference gene primer amplification. Produced via immunoSEQ multiplex PCR; TCRdb's table is partial and in-frame only. D and trimming come from the DNA, and the V and J calls and clone size come from that table. The table includes about 160,000 clones, approximately 79% detected once.

This chain connects TRBV7-9 to TRBJ2-3, with TRBD1 matching over 9 bases. The sample was peripheral blood. The TCR comes from a woman in her thirties or forties with COVID-19, enrolled during active disease. This CDR3 is CASSLTGGHADTQYF. As DNA, the CDR3 is TGTGCCAGCAGCCTGACAGGGGGACACGCAGATACGCAGTATTTT.